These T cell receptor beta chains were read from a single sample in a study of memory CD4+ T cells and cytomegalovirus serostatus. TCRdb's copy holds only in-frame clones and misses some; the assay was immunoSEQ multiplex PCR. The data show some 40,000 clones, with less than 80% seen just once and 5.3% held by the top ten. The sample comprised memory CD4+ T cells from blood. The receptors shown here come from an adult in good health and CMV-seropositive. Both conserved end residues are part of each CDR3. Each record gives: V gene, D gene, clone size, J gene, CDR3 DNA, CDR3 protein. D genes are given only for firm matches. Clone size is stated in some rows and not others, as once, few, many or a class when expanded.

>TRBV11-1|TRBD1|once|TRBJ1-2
TGTGCCAGCAGCCCGGACAGGGGATATGGCTACACCTTC
CASSPDRGYGYTF
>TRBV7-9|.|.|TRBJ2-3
TGTGCCAGCAGCTTAATGGGACCGCTAGGAGGAACGCAGTATTTT
CASSLMGPLGGTQYF
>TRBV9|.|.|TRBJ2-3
TGTGCCAGCAGCCCCTTCGGGGGAGCAGATACGCAGTATTTT
CASSPFGGADTQYF
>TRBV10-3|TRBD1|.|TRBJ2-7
TGTGCCATCAGCACCGGGACAGGGACCTACGAGCAGTACTTC
CAISTGTGTYEQYF
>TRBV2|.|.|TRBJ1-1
TGTGCCAGCAGGTCCAGGGGCGGTTTCGCTGAAGCTTTCTTT
CASRSRGGFAEAFF
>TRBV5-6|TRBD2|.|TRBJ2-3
TGTGCCAGCAGGCGGGAGGGCCGTGCCACAGATACGCAGTATTTT
CASRREGRATDTQYF
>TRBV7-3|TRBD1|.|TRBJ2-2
TGTGCCAGCAGCTGGAAAGGGGGCCCCGGGGAGCTGTTTTTT
CASSWKGGPGELFF
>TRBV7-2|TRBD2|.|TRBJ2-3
TGTGCCAGCAGCCCTCAGGGTGGCGGGGGGGCAGGTAGGACAGATACGCAGTATTTT
CASSPQGGGGAGRTDTQYF
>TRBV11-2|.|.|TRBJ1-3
TGTGCCAGCAGTGGTAACGGGCCCAGGGCCATATATTTT
CASSGNGPRAIYF
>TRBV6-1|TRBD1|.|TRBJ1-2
TGTGCCAGCAGCGAACAGGGGGCGTATGGCTACACCTTC
CASSEQGAYGYTF
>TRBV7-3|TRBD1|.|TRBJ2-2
TGTGCCAGCAGCACTCTCGGACAGGGTGGCGGGGAGCTGTTTTTT
CASSTLGQGGGELFF
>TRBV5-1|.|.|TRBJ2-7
TGCGCCAGCTCCCTGGGGCAGGGGATCCACGAGCAGTACTTC
CASSLGQGIHEQYF
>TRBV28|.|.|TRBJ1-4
TGTGCCAGCAACGGACATCCTCGACGGGAAAAACTGTTTTTT
CASNGHPRREKLFF
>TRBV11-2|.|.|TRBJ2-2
TGTGCCAGCAGCTTAGGTTGGACTACCACCACCGGGGAGCTGTTTTTT
CASSLGWTTTTGELFF
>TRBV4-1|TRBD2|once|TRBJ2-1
TGCGCCAGCAGCCAAGCCGAGACTAGCTTCAATGAGCAGTTCTTC
CASSQAETSFNEQFF
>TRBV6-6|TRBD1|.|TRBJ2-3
TGTGCCAGCAGTTACTTACAGGGGGCAGCTACGCAGTATTTT
CASSYLQGAATQYF
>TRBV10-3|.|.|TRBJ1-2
TGTGCCATCAGTGGGGATCCTGCTGGGGGCTACACCTTC
CAISGDPAGGYTF
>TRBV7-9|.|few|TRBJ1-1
TGTGCCAGCAGCCACCGGGGACCTGAAGCTTTCTTT
CASSHRGPEAFF
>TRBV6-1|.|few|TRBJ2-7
TGTGCCAGTAAGGATCCCTACGAGCAGTACTTC
CASKDPYEQYF
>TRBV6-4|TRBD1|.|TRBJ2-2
TGTGCCAGCAGTGACCATGGGACAGGGGACACCGGGGAGCTGTTTTTT
CASSDHGTGDTGELFF
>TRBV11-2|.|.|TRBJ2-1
TGTGCCAGCAGCTCCCCGACTGGTTTTAAGTTCTTC
CASSSPTGFKFF
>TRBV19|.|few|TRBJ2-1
TGTGCCAGTAGTATCCAGCTCTACAATGAGCAGTTCTTC
CASSIQLYNEQFF
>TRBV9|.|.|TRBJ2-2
TGTGCCAGCAGCGTCAGCAGTCATAACACCGGGGAGCTGTTTTTT
CASSVSSHNTGELFF
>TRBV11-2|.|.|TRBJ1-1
TGTGCCAGCAGCTTCGCGGAGGGGACCGCCGCTGAAGCTTTCTTT
CASSFAEGTAAEAFF
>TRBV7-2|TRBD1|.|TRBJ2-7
TGTGCCAGCAGCTTAGGACAGGGACCTCCCTACGAGCAGTACTTC
CASSLGQGPPYEQYF
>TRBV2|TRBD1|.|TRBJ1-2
TGTGCCAGCTCCTCAGACAGGGACTATGGCTACACCTTC
CASSSDRDYGYTF
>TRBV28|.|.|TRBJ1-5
TGTGCCACCACATGGCGGGGGCAGCCCCAGCATTTT
CATTWRGQPQHF
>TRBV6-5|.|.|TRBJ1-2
TGTGCCAGCAGGCCCGCCTTTGGAGGCTACACCTTC
CASRPAFGGYTF
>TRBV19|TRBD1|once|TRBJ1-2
TGTGCCAGTAGTATCGACAGGGGGCGCGTCGGCTACACCTTC
CASSIDRGRVGYTF